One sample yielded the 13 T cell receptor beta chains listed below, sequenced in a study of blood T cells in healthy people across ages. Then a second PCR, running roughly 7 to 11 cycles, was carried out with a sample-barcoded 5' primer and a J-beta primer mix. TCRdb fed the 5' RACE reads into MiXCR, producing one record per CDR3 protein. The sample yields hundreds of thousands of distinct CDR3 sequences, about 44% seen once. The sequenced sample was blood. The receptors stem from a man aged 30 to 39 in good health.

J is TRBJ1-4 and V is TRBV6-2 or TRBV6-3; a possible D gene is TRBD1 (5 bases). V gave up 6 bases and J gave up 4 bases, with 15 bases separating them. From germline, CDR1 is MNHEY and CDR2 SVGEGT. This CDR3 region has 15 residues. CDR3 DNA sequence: TGTGCCAGCAGCCTCATCGGGACGGATAATGAAAAACTGTTTTTT. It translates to CASSLIGTDNEKLFF.

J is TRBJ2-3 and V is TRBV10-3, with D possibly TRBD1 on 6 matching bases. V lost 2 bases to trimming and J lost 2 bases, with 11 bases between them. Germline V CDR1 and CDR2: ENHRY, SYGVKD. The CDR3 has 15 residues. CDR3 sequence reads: CAISEGQSNTDTQYF. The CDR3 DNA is TGTGCCATCAGTGAGGGACAGTCTAACACAGATACGCAGTATTTT.

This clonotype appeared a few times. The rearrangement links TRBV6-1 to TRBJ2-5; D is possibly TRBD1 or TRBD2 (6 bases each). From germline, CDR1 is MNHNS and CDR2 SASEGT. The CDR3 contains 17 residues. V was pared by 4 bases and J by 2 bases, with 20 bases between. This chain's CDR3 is CASSVWGDTGRQETQYF. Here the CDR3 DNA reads TGTGCCAGCAGTGTTTGGGGGGACACGGGGAGACAAGAGACCCAGTACTTC.

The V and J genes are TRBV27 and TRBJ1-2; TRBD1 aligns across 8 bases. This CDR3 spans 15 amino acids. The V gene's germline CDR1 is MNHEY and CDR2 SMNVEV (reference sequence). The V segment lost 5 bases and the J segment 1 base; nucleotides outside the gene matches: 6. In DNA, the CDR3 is TGTGCCAGCAGTCCACGGACAGGGATTAACTATGGCTACACCTTC. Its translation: CASSPRTGINYGYTF.

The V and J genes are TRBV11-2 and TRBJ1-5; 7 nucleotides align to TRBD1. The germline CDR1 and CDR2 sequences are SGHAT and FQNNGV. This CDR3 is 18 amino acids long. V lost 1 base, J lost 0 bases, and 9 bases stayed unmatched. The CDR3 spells CASSLGPGGGHSNQPQHF. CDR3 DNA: TGTGCCAGCAGCTTAGGTCCAGGGGGGGGCCATAGCAATCAGCCCCAGCATTTT.

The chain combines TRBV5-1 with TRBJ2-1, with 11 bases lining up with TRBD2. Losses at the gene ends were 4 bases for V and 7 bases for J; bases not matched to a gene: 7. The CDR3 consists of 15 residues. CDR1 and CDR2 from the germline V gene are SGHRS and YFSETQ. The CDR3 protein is CASSKQPSGGNEQFF. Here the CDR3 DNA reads TGCGCCAGCAGCAAGCAGCCTAGCGGGGGGAATGAGCAGTTCTTC.

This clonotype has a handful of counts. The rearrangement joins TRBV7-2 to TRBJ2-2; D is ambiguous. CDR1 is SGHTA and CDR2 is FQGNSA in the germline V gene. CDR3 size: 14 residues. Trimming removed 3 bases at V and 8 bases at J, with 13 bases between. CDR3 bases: TGTGCCAGCAGCTTGTGGGAACGGGTAGGGGAGCTGTTTTTT. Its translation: CASSLWERVGELFF.

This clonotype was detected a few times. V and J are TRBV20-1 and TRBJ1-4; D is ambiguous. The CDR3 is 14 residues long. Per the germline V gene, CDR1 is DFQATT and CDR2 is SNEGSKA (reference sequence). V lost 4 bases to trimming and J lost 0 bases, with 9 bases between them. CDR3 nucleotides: TGCAGTGCTACTGAAAGTGCAACTAATGAAAAACTGTTTTTT. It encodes CSATESATNEKLFF.

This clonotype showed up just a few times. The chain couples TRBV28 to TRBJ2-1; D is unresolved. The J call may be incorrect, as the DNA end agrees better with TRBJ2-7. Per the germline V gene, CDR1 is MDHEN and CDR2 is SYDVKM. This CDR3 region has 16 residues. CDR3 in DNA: TGTGCCAGCAGACGGCTCCGACCAGCCATCAATGATGAGCAGTACTTC. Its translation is CASRRLRPAINDEQYF.

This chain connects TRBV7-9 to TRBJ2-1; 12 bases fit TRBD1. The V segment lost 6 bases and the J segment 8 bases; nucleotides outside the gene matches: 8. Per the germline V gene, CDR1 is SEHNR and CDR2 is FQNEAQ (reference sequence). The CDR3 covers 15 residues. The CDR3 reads CASRPGTGGLDEQFF. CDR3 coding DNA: TGTGCCAGCAGACCCGGGACAGGGGGCCTCGATGAGCAGTTCTTC. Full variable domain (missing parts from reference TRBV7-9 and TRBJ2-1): DTGVSQNPRHKITKRGQNVTFRCDPISEHNRLYWYRQTLGQGPEFLTYFQNEAQLEKSRLLSDRFSAERPKGSFSTLEIQRTEQGDSAMYLCASRPGTGGLDEQFFGPGTRLTVL.

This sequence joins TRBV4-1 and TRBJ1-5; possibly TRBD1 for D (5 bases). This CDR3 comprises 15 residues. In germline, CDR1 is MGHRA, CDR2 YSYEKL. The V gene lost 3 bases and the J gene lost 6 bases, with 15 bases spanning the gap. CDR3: CASSQAGKAGQPQHF. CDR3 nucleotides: TGCGCCAGCAGCCAGGCAGGGAAAGCAGGTCAGCCCCAGCATTTT.

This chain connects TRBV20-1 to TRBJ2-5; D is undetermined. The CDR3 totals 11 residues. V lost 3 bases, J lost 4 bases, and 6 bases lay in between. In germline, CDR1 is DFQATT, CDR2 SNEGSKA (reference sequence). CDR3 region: CSASWGETQYF. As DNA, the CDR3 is TGCAGTGCTAGTTGGGGAGAGACCCAGTACTTC.

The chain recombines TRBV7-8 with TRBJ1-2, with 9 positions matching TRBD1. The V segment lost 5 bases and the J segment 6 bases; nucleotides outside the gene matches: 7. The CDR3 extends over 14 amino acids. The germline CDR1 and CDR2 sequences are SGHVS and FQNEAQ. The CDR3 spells CASSPLQGANGYTF. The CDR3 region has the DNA TGTGCCAGCAGCCCGTTACAGGGGGCTAATGGCTACACCTTC.